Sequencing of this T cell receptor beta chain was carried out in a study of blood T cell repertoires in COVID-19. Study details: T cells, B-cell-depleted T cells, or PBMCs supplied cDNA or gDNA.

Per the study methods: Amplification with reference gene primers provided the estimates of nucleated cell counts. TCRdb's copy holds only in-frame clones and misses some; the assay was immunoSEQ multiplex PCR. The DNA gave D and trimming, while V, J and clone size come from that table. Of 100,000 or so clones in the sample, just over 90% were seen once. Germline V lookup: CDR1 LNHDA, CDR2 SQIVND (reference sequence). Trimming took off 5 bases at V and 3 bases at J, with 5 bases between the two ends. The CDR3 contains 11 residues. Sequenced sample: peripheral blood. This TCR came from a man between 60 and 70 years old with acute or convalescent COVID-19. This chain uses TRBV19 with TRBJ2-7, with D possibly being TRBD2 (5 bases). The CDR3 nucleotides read TGTGCCAGTAGTGGGAGCTACGAGCAGTACTTC. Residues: CASSGSYEQYF. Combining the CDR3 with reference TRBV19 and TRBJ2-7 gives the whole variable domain DGGITQSPKYLFRKEGQNVTLSCEQNLNHDAMYWYRQDPGQGLRLIYYSQIVNDFQKGDIAEGYSVSREKKESFPLTVTSAQKNPTAFYLCASSGSYEQYFGPGTRLTVT.